The clone carrying this T cell receptor (beta chain) was recorded only once. Repertoires were generated with immunoSEQ multiplex PCR, while TCRdb's copy carries only in-frame clones and drops some. Of around 250,000 clones detected, around 88% appear once; the ten largest clones hold about 2.7%. Treatment of the sample: some 20 received Ad26.COV2.S at low or high dose, single or two shots; about 5 received placebo; per-sample allocation not given. Material that was analyzed had been drawn on day 63 after the first vaccine or placebo injection. The record originates from a study of Ad26.COV2.S vaccination and SARS-CoV-2 variants. At the level of the study: Donor had been placed in the Ad26.COV2.S arm of the COV1001 trial.

The CDR3 consists of 17 residues. The V and J ends lost 4 bases and 4 bases, in that order; junction bases with no gene match: 9. CDR1 and CDR2 from the germline V gene are SGHNT and YYREEE (reference sequence). The source is a person between 18 and 65 years old who received the Ad26.COV2.S COVID-19 vaccine or a placebo. The chain carries TRBV5-4 and TRBJ2-6, with TRBD1 matching over 9 bases. The source was peripheral blood, collected in a trial of Ad26.COV2.S vaccine versus placebo. The CDR3 sequence: CASSLEQGAKGANVLTF. The CDR3 DNA follows: TGTGCCAGCAGCCTGGAACAGGGGGCGAAAGGGGCCAACGTCCTGACTTTC.